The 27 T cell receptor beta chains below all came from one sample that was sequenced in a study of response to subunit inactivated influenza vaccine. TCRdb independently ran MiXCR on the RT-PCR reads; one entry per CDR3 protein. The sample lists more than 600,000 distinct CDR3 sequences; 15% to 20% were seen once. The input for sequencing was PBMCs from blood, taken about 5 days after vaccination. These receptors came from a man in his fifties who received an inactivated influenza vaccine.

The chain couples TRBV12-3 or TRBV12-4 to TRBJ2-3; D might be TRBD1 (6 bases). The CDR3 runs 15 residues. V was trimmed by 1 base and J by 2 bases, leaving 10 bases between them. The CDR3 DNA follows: TGTGCCAGCAGTTTAGTGGGGGCCTTCACAGATACGCAGTATTTT. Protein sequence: CASSLVGAFTDTQYF.

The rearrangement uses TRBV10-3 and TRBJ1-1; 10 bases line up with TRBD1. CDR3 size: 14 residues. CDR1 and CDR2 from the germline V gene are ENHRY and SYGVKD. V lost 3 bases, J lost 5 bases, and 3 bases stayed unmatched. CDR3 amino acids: CAISDWDRGTEAFF. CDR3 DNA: TGTGCCATCAGTGACTGGGACAGGGGTACTGAAGCTTTCTTT.

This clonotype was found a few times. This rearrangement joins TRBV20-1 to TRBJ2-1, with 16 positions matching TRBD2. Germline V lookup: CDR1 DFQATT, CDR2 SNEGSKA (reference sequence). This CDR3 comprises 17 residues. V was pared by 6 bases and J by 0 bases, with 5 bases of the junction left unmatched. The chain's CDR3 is CSATGTSGGASYNEQFF. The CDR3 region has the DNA TGCAGTGCCACCGGGACTAGCGGGGGGGCCTCCTACAATGAGCAGTTCTTC.

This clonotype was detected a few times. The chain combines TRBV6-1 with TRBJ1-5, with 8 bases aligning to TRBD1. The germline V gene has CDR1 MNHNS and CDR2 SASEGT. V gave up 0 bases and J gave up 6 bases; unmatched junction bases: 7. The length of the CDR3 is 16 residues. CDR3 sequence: CASSEAGPGGIQPQHF. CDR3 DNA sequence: TGTGCCAGCAGTGAAGCGGGGCCAGGGGGCATTCAGCCCCAGCATTTT.

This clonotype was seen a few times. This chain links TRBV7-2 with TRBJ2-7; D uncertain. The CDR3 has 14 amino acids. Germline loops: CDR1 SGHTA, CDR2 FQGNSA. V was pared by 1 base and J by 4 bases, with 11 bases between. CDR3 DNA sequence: TGTGCCAGCAGCTTAGACCCCGGACGGTACGAGCAGTACTTC. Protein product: CASSLDPGRYEQYF.

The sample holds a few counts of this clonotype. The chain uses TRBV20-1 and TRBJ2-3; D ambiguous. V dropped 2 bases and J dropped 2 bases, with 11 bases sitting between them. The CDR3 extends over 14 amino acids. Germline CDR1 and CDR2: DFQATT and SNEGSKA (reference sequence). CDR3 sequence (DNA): TGCAGTGCTAGAAGAGGAATGAACACAGATACGCAGTATTTT. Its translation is CSARRGMNTDTQYF.

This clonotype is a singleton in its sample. CDR3 sequence: CASTGTSVQYF. For the CDR3, the DNA is TGTGCCAGCACCGGGACTAGCGTGCAGTACTTC. The chain links TRBV2 to TRBJ2-7; 10 bases are shared with TRBD2. The germline CDR1 and CDR2 sequences are SNHLY and FYNNEI. The CDR3 spans 11 residues. Trimming took 7 bases from V and 9 from J; bases not matched to a gene: 3.

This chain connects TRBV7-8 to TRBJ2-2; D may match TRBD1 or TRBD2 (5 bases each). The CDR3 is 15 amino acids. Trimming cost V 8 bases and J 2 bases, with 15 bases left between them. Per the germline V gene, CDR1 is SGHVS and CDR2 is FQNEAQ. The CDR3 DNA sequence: TGTGCCAGCCCCCCCTGGGGACGTAACACCGGGGAGCTGTTTTTT. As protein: CASPPWGRNTGELFF.

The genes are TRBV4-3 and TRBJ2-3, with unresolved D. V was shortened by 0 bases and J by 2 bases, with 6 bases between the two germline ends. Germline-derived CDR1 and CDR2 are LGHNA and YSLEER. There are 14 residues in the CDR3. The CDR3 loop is CASSQDRITDTQYF. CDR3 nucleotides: TGCGCCAGCAGCCAAGATCGAATCACAGATACGCAGTATTTT.

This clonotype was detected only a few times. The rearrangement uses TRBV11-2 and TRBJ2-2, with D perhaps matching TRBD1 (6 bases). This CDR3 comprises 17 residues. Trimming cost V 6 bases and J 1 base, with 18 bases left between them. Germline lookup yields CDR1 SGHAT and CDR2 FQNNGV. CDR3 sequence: CASRGRPGHRNTGELFF. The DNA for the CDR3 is TGTGCCAGCAGGGGACGGCCGGGACACAGGAACACCGGGGAGCTGTTTTTT.

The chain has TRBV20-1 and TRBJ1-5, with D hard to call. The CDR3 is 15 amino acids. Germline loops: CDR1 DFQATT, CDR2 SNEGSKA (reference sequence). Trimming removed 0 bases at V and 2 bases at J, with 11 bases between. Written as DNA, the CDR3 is TGCAGTGCTAGAGATGCAGGAAAGGGCAATCAGCCCCAGCATTTT. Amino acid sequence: CSARDAGKGNQPQHF.

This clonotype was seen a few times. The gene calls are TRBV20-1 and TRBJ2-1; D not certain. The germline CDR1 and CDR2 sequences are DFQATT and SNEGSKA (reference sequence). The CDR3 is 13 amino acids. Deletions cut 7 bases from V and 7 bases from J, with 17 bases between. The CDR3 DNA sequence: TGCAGTGGCGGCGGCCCCCTTAGGAATGAGCAGTTCTTC. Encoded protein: CSGGGPLRNEQFF.

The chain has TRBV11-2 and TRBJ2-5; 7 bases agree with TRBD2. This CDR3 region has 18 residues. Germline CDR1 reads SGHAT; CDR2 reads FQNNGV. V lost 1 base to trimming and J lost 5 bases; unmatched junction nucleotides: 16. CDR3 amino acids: CASSLGWGLKDPQETQYF. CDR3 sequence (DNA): TGTGCCAGCAGCTTAGGATGGGGACTAAAGGACCCCCAGGAGACCCAGTACTTC. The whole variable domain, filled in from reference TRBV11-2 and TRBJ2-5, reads EAGVAQSPRYKIIEKRQSVAFWCNPISGHATLYWYQQILGQGPKLLIQFQNNGVVDDSQLPKDRFSAERLKGVDSTLKIQPAKLEDSAVYLCASSLGWGLKDPQETQYFGPGTRLLVL.

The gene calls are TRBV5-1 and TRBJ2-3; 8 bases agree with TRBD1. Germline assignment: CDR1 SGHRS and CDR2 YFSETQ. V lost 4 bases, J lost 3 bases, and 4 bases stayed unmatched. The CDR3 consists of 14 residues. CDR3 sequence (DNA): TGCGCCAGCAGCCAGGGGGCGCGTACAGATACGCAGTATTTT. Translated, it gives CASSQGARTDTQYF.

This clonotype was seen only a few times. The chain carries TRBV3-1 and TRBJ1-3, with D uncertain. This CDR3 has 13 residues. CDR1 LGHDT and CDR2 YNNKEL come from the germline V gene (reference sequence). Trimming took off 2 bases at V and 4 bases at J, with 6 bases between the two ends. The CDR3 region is CASSQNLGNTIYF. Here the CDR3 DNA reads TGTGCCAGCAGCCAAAACCTGGGAAACACCATATATTTT.

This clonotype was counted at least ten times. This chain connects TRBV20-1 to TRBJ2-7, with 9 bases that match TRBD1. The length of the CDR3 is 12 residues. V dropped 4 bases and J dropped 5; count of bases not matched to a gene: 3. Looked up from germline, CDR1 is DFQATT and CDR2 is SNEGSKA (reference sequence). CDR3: CSATDRGDEQYF. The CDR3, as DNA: TGCAGTGCTACGGACAGGGGTGACGAGCAGTACTTC.

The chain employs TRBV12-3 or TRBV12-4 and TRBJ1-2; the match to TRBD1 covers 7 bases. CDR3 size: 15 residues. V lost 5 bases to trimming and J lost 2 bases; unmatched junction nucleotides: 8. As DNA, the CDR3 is TGTGCCAGCAGTCCCGCCACGACAGGGAACTATGGCTACACCTTC. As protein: CASSPATTGNYGYTF.

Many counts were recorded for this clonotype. Written as DNA, the CDR3 is TGTGCCAGCAGCTCCGGACTCAATCAGCCCCAGCATTTT. Its protein product is CASSSGLNQPQHF. The chain has TRBV11-2 and TRBJ1-5; D is unresolved. Looked up from germline, CDR1 is SGHAT and CDR2 is FQNNGV. V was cut by 4 bases and J by 3 bases, with 7 bases left in between. The CDR3 loop spans 13 amino acids.

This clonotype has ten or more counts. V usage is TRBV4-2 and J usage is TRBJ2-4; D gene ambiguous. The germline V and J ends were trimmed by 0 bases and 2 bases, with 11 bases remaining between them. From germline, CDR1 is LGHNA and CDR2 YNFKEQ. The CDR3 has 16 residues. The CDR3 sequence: CASSQDLLLTKNIQYF. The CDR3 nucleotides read TGTGCCAGCAGCCAAGATCTGCTTCTGACCAAAAACATTCAGTACTTC.

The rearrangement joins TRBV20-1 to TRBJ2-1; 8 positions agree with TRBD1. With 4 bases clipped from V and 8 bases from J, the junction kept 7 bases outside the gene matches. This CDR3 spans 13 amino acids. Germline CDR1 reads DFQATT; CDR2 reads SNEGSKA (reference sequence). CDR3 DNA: TGCAGTGCTACCCAGGGGGCAGATGATGAGCAGTTCTTC. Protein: CSATQGADDEQFF.

CDR3 nucleotides: TGCAGCGTGAGGGGACAGGGTCAATACAATGAGCAGTTCTTC. Its translation: CSVRGQGQYNEQFF. The rearrangement joins TRBV29-1 to TRBJ2-1; 9 nucleotides align to TRBD1. This CDR3 is built from 14 residues. Germline-derived CDR1 and CDR2 are SQVTM and ANQGSEA. V was pared by 6 bases and J by 4 bases, with 7 bases of the junction left unmatched.

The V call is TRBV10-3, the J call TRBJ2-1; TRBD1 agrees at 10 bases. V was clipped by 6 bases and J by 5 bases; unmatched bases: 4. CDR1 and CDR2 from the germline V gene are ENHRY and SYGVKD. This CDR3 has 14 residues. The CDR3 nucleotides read TGTGCCATCAGGACAGGGGGCGCGGACAATGAGCAGTTCTTC. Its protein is CAIRTGGADNEQFF.

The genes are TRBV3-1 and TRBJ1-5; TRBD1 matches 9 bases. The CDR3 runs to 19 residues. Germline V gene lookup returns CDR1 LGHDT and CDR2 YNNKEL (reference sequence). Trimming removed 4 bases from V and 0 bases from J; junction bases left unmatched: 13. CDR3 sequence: CASSPDHRDRDNSNQPQHF. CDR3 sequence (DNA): TGTGCCAGCAGCCCCGATCACCGGGACAGGGACAATAGCAATCAGCCCCAGCATTTT.

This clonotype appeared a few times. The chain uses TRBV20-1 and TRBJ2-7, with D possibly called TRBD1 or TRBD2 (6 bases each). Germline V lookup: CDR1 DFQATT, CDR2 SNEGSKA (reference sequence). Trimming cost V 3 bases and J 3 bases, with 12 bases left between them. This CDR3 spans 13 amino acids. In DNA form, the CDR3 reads TGCAGTGCTAGTGAGGGGGGTCTCTACGAGCAGTACTTC. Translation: CSASEGGLYEQYF.

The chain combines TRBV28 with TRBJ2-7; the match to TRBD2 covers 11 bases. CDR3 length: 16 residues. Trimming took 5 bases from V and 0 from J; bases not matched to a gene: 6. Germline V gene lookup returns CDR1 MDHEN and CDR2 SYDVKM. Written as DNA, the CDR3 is TGTGCCAGCAGTGTACTAGCGGGGGACCTCTCCTACGAGCAGTACTTC. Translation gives CASSVLAGDLSYEQYF.

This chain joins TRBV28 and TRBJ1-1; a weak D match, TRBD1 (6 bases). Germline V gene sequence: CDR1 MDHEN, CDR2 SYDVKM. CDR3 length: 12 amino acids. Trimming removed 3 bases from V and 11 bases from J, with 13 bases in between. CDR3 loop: CASSFLGRGAFF. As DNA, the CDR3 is TGTGCCAGCAGTTTCCTGGGCAGGGGCGCTTTCTTT.

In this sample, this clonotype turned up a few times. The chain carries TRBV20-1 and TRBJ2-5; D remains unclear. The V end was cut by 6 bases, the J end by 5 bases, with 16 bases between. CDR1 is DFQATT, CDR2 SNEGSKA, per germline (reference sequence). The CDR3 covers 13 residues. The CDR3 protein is CSACGPPRETQYF. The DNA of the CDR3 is TGCAGTGCATGCGGACCCCCCCGGGAGACCCAGTACTTC.